This record looks at one T cell receptor (beta chain) sequence and its context. The CDR3 covers 14 residues. Data came from immunoSEQ multiplex PCR; TCRdb stores just in-frame clones and leaves some out. In the table there are about 190,000 clones, about 81% of which are singletons. This sample was included in a study of blood T cell repertoires in COVID-19. The chain recombines TRBV1 with TRBJ2-7; TRBD1 was called by the table and not checked on the DNA. TRBV1 is a recognized pseudogene. Sequenced material: PBMCs or T cells enriched from blood (not recorded which). This receptor was identified in a woman between 25 and 40 years old who had recovered from COVID-19. Here the CDR3 DNA reads TGCACCAGCAGCCAAGTTCCCGGACAAGACGAGCAGTACTTC. It codes for CTSSQVPGQDEQYF.